These 27 T cell receptor beta chains share one sample of origin, sequenced in a study of technical replicates of blood from a few donors. Measured with immunoSEQ multiplex PCR; TCRdb has only the in-frame clones, and not every one. In the table there are 84,000 or so clones, around 97% of which are singletons. Material for sequencing was T cells isolated from PBMCs. The source of these receptors is a human donor in good health.

The chain has TRBV6-1 and TRBJ1-1; D is unresolved. CDR3 length: 15 residues. Germline V gene data show CDR1 as MNHNS and CDR2 as SASEGT. Trimming stripped 2 bases from V and 2 bases from J, with 12 bases between. CDR3 amino acids: CASSEPRGGNTEAFF. In DNA, the CDR3 is TGTGCCAGCAGTGAACCCCGGGGTGGAAACACTGAAGCTTTCTTT.

J is TRBJ1-5 and V is TRBV28; tentative D call: TRBD1 (5 bases). This CDR3 region has 12 residues. The germline V and J ends were trimmed by 6 bases and 4 bases, with 7 bases remaining between them. In germline, CDR1 is MDHEN, CDR2 SYDVKM. CDR3: CASRSGNQPQHF. CDR3 nucleotide sequence: TGTGCCAGCAGGTCAGGGAATCAGCCCCAGCATTTT.

This chain links TRBV18 with TRBJ2-7; possible D gene TRBD2, 6 bases. V was trimmed by 3 bases and J by 3 bases, leaving 12 bases between them. This CDR3 has 14 residues. The germline V gene encodes CDR1 KGHSH and CDR2 LQKENI. The CDR3 region has the DNA TGTGCCAGCTCACCGAGGGACTCCGGCTACGAGCAGTACTTC. Amino acids: CASSPRDSGYEQYF.

The J gene is TRBJ1-1, the V gene TRBV25-1; tentative D call: TRBD1 (5 bases). CDR3 size: 13 residues. The V gene's germline CDR1 is MGHDK and CDR2 SYGVNS. The V end lost 1 base, the J end lost 8 bases, and 11 bases lay between the germline ends. The CDR3 loop is CASSEWGGGEAFF. The CDR3 DNA is TGTGCCAGCAGTGAATGGGGGGGAGGGGAAGCTTTCTTT. Full variable domain (remainder filled in from reference TRBV25-1 and TRBJ1-1): EADIYQTPRYLVIGTGKKITLECSQTMGHDKMYWYQQDPGMELHLIHYSYGVNSTEKGDLSSESTVSRIRTEHFPLTLESARPSHTSQYLCASSEWGGGEAFFGQGTRLTVV.

This sequence joins TRBV28 and TRBJ1-3; perhaps TRBD1 as D (5 bases). V was shortened by 8 bases and J by 4 bases, with 15 bases between the two germline ends. Germline V lookup: CDR1 MDHEN, CDR2 SYDVKM. The CDR3 consists of 14 residues. As DNA, the CDR3 is TGTGCCAGCTGGGCAGGGAATGCAGGAAACACCATATATTTT. It encodes CASWAGNAGNTIYF.

The J gene is TRBJ2-1, the V gene TRBV10-3; 9 positions agree with TRBD1. V dropped 6 bases and J dropped 2; count of bases not matched to a gene: 8. This CDR3 has 16 residues. Germline assignment: CDR1 ENHRY and CDR2 SYGVKD. The CDR3 loop is CAISPTGGVTYNEQFF. CDR3 bases: TGTGCCATCAGCCCCACAGGGGGCGTGACCTACAATGAGCAGTTCTTC.

The chain employs TRBV13 and TRBJ1-2; D might be TRBD1 (5 bases). The germline V and J ends were trimmed by 7 bases and 7 bases, with 19 bases remaining between them. Germline values: CDR1 PRHDT, CDR2 FYEKMQ (reference sequence). The CDR3 totals 14 residues. In nucleotides, the CDR3 is TGTGCCAGCACCTACGCGTCAAGGGGATTTGGCTACACCTTC. Translated, it gives CASTYASRGFGYTF.

The V gene is TRBV11-2, the J gene TRBJ1-2, with 9 nucleotides matching TRBD1. Germline CDR1 reads SGHAT; CDR2 reads FQNNGV. V lost 4 bases and J lost 7; bases outside the gene matches: 10. There are 15 residues in the CDR3. CDR3 in DNA: TGTGCCAGCAGCTCACCGGGACAGGGAATCACTGGCTACACCTTC. Translating gives CASSSPGQGITGYTF.

The chain is built from TRBV29-1 and TRBJ2-7; D unresolved. CDR1 is SQVTM, CDR2 ANQGSEA, per germline. The germline V and J ends were trimmed by 8 bases and 6 bases, with 26 bases remaining between them. This CDR3 has 15 amino acids. The CDR3 bases are TGCAGCTTCCTTGGGCAGGTTGGTCGTCTCGGCGAGCAGTACTTC. Protein: CSFLGQVGRLGEQYF.

The genes are TRBV27 and TRBJ1-2, with D perhaps matching TRBD1 (6 bases). Trimming removed 5 bases at V and 2 bases at J, with 18 bases between. Looked up from germline, CDR1 is MNHEY and CDR2 is SMNVEV (reference sequence). The CDR3 is made up of 16 amino acids. CDR3 region: CASSPWGGRQNYGYTF. The DNA for the CDR3 is TGTGCCAGCAGTCCATGGGGGGGCCGGCAAAACTATGGCTACACCTTC.

This chain connects TRBV7-8 to TRBJ2-7; unclear D gene. Deletions cut 1 base from V and 7 bases from J, with 8 bases between. Germline V CDR1 and CDR2: SGHVS, FQNEAQ. This CDR3 has 12 amino acids. The CDR3 protein is CASSLGRLEQYF. The CDR3, as DNA: TGTGCCAGCAGCTTAGGCAGGTTGGAGCAGTACTTC.

In DNA form, the CDR3 reads TGTGCCAGCAGCCCTCCGGGGGAGGAGCAGTACTTC. Its protein is CASSPPGEEQYF. The chain links TRBV13 to TRBJ2-7; D perhaps matches TRBD2 (6 bases). Per germline, CDR1 PRHDT and CDR2 FYEKMQ (reference sequence). Between the trimmed V and J ends, which lost 5 bases and 7 bases, there was a span of 12 bases. The CDR3 totals 12 residues.

This clone was recorded once. The chain links TRBV6-5 to TRBJ1-4; 8 bases map to TRBD1. The CDR3 is 14 amino acids. Trimming removed 6 bases from V and 3 bases from J; junction bases left unmatched: 3. Germline V CDR1 and CDR2: MNHEY, SVGAGI. CDR3 sequence: CASRDRAANEKLFF. Here the CDR3 DNA reads TGTGCCAGCAGGGACAGGGCGGCTAATGAAAAACTGTTTTTT.

The chain couples TRBV7-9 to TRBJ2-3, with no clear D. Looked up from germline, CDR1 is SEHNR and CDR2 is FQNEAQ (reference sequence). The ends were cut back, 2 bases at V and 4 bases at J, with 10 bases in the middle. This CDR3 has 14 residues. The CDR3 protein is CASSLTLDSDTQYF. The CDR3 region has the DNA TGTGCCAGCAGCTTAACGTTAGACTCAGATACGCAGTATTTT.

The V and J genes are TRBV15 and TRBJ2-7, with TRBD1 matching 10 bases. V lost 0 bases, J lost 5 bases, and 7 bases stayed unmatched. Germline V gene sequence: CDR1 LNHNV, CDR2 YYDKDF (reference sequence). CDR3 size: 16 residues. The CDR3 DNA is TGTGCCACCAGCAGAGATCCCGGGACAGGGGTTGACGAGCAGTACTTC. It codes for CATSRDPGTGVDEQYF.

This sequence joins TRBV5-1 and TRBJ2-3; possibly TRBD2 for D (5 bases). CDR1 and CDR2 from the germline V gene are SGHRS and YFSETQ. The CDR3 runs 17 residues. Trimming pared 1 base from V and 0 bases from J, leaving 15 bases between. The chain's CDR3 is CASSLLGLLASTDTQYF. The CDR3 DNA is TGCGCCAGCAGCTTGCTGGGCCTTCTAGCCAGCACAGATACGCAGTATTTT.

The CDR3 DNA reads TGCGCCAGCAGCTCACAGGGAACCTCCTACGAGCAGTACTTC. Protein sequence: CASSSQGTSYEQYF. V and J are TRBV5-1 and TRBJ2-7, with D maybe TRBD1 (6 bases). The germline V gene has CDR1 SGHRS and CDR2 YFSETQ. CDR3 length equals 14 residues. The V and J ends lost 3 bases and 0 bases respectively, with 10 bases between them.

V gene TRBV5-4 combines with J gene TRBJ1-1; 8 bases are a match to TRBD1. The germline V gene has CDR1 SGHNT and CDR2 YYREEE (reference sequence). V trimming: 0 bases; J trimming: 5 bases; junction bases outside the gene matches: 6. The CDR3 has 15 residues. The chain's CDR3 is CASSLGQGAGTEAFF. DNA of the CDR3: TGTGCCAGCAGCTTGGGCCAGGGGGCTGGGACTGAAGCTTTCTTT.

CDR3 nucleotides: TGTGCCTGGAGTTTCCTCCGGGGTCCTACCGAGACCCAGTACTTC. As protein: CAWSFLRGPTETQYF. J is TRBJ2-5 and V is TRBV30; maybe TRBD2 (5 bases). The germline V gene encodes CDR1 GTSNPN and CDR2 SVGIG (reference sequence). The CDR3 covers 15 residues. V was cut by 2 bases and J by 5 bases, with 18 bases left in between.

DNA for the CDR3: TGTGCCAGCAGTTACTCCGTGAGCGGGAGAAGCTTTGAGCAGTTCTTC. Its protein is CASSYSVSGRSFEQFF. The chain is built from TRBV6-5 and TRBJ2-1, with 8 bases matching TRBD2. This CDR3 contains 16 residues. Trimming at V came to 0 bases and at J to 9 bases, leaving 10 bases not matched to a gene. Germline CDR1 is MNHEY and CDR2 is SVGAGI.

The chain is built from TRBV27 and TRBJ2-5, with no clear D. Trimming removed 4 bases at V and 5 bases at J, with 5 bases between. In germline, CDR1 is MNHEY, CDR2 SMNVEV (reference sequence). This CDR3 has 11 amino acids. This chain's CDR3 is CASSSGETQYF. In DNA form, the CDR3 reads TGTGCCAGCAGTTCCGGTGAGACCCAGTACTTC.

V gene TRBV2 combines with J gene TRBJ2-7; 9 bases map to TRBD2. Unmatched junction bases numbered 6, after V lost 3 bases and J lost 0 bases. Germline V lookup: CDR1 SNHLY, CDR2 FYNNEI. This CDR3 has 16 amino acids. The CDR3, as DNA: TGTGCCAGCAGTGAGACAGGACTAGCGCCCTCCTACGAGCAGTACTTC. This sequence encodes CASSETGLAPSYEQYF.

This clone was counted a single time. V gene TRBV9 combines with J gene TRBJ2-1; 9 bases agree with TRBD1. Per germline, CDR1 SGDLS and CDR2 YYNGEE. V lost 1 base and J lost 8; bases outside the gene matches: 10. The CDR3 extends over 16 amino acids. The CDR3 sequence is CASSVLMTGGLDEQFF. The CDR3 DNA reads TGTGCCAGCAGCGTACTGATGACAGGGGGTCTGGATGAGCAGTTCTTC.

The chain links TRBV28 to TRBJ1-1; TRBD1 might be the D (5 bases). V lost 1 base and J lost 0, with 9 bases in between. The CDR3 runs 15 residues. Germline V gene lookup returns CDR1 MDHEN and CDR2 SYDVKM. CDR3 coding DNA: TGTGCCAGCAGTTTATCGGGGGACTTGAACACTGAAGCTTTCTTT. Its protein product is CASSLSGDLNTEAFF.

The V call is TRBV28, the J call TRBJ2-7; possibly TRBD2 for D (6 bases). V was pared by 3 bases and J by 9 bases, with 27 bases between. CDR1 is MDHEN, CDR2 SYDVKM, per germline. The CDR3 loop spans 17 amino acids. CDR3 bases: TGTGCCAGCAGTTTTAGGGACCCGGGGGTTGAGACTTTGGGGCAGTACTTC. This translates into CASSFRDPGVETLGQYF.

CDR3: CASSAKVGPRGWHF. The CDR3 nucleotides are TGTGCCAGCAGCGCCAAAGTGGGCCCTAGAGGGTGGCATTTT. This chain joins TRBV7-6 and TRBJ1-5; D call uncertain. With 5 bases removed from V and 15 bases from J, the gap between germline ends came to 23 bases. Germline V lookup: CDR1 SGHVS, CDR2 FNYEAQ. CDR3 length equals 14 residues.

The rearrangement uses TRBV5-1 and TRBJ2-7, with 7 bases aligning to TRBD2. The CDR3 covers 16 residues. Trimming at V came to 4 bases and at J to 2 bases, leaving 12 bases not matched to a gene. Germline CDR1 is SGHRS and CDR2 is YFSETQ. The CDR3 coding sequence is TGCGCCAGCAGCAACCCGCGACTAGCACATGCCTACGAGCAGTACTTC. This translates into CASSNPRLAHAYEQYF. The full variable domain, with the rest looked up from reference TRBV5-1 and TRBJ2-7, is KAGVTQTPRYLIKTRGQQVTLSCSPISGHRSVSWYQQTPGQGLQFLFEYFSETQRNKGNFPGRFSGRQFSNSRSEMNVSTLELGDSALYLCASSNPRLAHAYEQYFGPGTRLTVT.